This TCR beta chain was recovered during a study of T cells in Graves' hyperthyroidism and ophthalmopathy. Broader study findings: A 13 V-J signature model discriminated ophthalmopathy versus stable hyperthyroidism. Appearing also in blood were most of the thyroid clonotypes expanded above 0.001.

Germline CDR1 SGHTA, CDR2 FQGTGA. V dropped 3 bases and J dropped 3; count of bases not matched to a gene: 6. The CDR3 length is 16 residues. As concerns this clonotype: Its antigen is currently unknown.

The TCR beta CDR3 regions underwent amplification using RNA transcripts as the source. A set of HTBI primers served as the primers for a first-round RT-PCR of the TCR CDR3. TCRdb used MiXCR to reprocess the multiplex PCR reads, holding one entry per CDR3 protein. There are some 690,000 distinct CDR3 sequences in the sample; 15% to 20% occur only once, and roughly 15% lies in the top ten. The source of this sequence is a man between 50 and 59 years old with Graves' hyperthyroidism. The sequenced material came from blood. The rearrangement links TRBV7-3 to TRBJ2-3; 10 nucleotides agree with TRBD2. CDR3 bases: TGTGCCAGCAGCTTCCATGCTAGCGGGAGTACAGATACGCAGTATTTT. It codes for CASSFHASGSTDTQYF. Full variable domain (rest looked up from reference TRBV7-3 and TRBJ2-3): GAGVSQTPSNKVTEKGKYVELRCDPISGHTALYWYRQSLGQGPEFLIYFQGTGAADDSGLPNDRFFAVRPEGSVSTLKIQRTERGDSAVYLCASSFHASGSTDTQYFGPGTRLTVL.